This is a list of T cell receptor beta chains from one sample in a study of identical twins. A single record per CDR3 protein comes from TCRdb applying MiXCR to the 5' RACE reads. The sample has about 570,000 distinct CDR3 sequences; around a tenth are singletons. These data are also associated with another study on yellow fever vaccine responses in identical twins.

The sequenced sample was PBMCs. The receptors here all came from a woman between 18 and 30 years old in good health. The CDR3 runs from the conserved cysteine through the conserved F or W. Fields, in order: V gene, J gene, clone size, D gene, CDR3 protein, CDR3 DNA. A D gene is named only where the DNA matches it firmly. Size values are once, few and many counts, or a class for expanded clones, and some rows have none.

v_call: TRBV5-1
j_call: TRBJ2-1
clone_size: many
d_call: TRBD2
cdr3_aa: CASSKGLAGGSSYNEQFF
cdr3_nt: TGCGCCAGCAGTAAAGGACTAGCGGGAGGGAGCTCCTACAATGAGCAGTTCTTC

v_call: TRBV2
j_call: TRBJ2-6
clone_size: .
d_call: .
cdr3_aa: CASSSLRGEGSGANVLTF
cdr3_nt: TGTGCCAGCAGTTCGTTGCGAGGGGAAGGGTCTGGGGCCAACGTCCTGACTTTC

v_call: TRBV20-1
j_call: TRBJ2-3
clone_size: many
d_call: .
cdr3_aa: CSARRSSTDTQYF
cdr3_nt: TGCAGTGCTAGACGGTCGAGCACAGATACGCAGTATTTT

v_call: TRBV20-1
j_call: TRBJ2-3
clone_size: .
d_call: TRBD1
cdr3_aa: CSARVRGQVGDTQYF
cdr3_nt: TGCAGTGCTAGAGTTAGGGGACAGGTTGGAGATACGCAGTATTTT

v_call: TRBV20-1
j_call: TRBJ2-1
clone_size: many
d_call: TRBD1
cdr3_aa: CSATPVGQGTYNEQFF
cdr3_nt: TGCAGTGCCACCCCTGTGGGACAGGGGACCTACAATGAGCAGTTCTTC

v_call: TRBV3-1
j_call: TRBJ2-3
clone_size: many
d_call: .
cdr3_aa: CASSQGVGGLKDTQYF
cdr3_nt: TGTGCCAGCAGCCAGGGGGTGGGCGGGTTGAAAGATACGCAGTATTTT

v_call: TRBV7-3
j_call: TRBJ2-1
clone_size: .
d_call: .
cdr3_aa: CASSLRILKDRGVLAGSFGEQFF
cdr3_nt: TGTGCCAGCAGCTTACGTATTTTAAAGGACAGGGGAGTTTTAGCGGGAAGCTTCGGTGAGCAGTTCTTC

v_call: TRBV27
j_call: TRBJ1-3
clone_size: many
d_call: .
cdr3_aa: CASSLWPPGGGNTIYF
cdr3_nt: TGTGCCAGCAGTTTATGGCCACCCGGGGGAGGAAACACCATATATTTT

v_call: TRBV13
j_call: TRBJ2-1
clone_size: few
d_call: .
cdr3_aa: CASGVGGRKKNEQFF
cdr3_nt: TGTGCCAGCGGGGTTGGGGGACGGAAAAAAAATGAGCAGTTCTTC

v_call: TRBV7-9
j_call: TRBJ2-3
clone_size: many
d_call: TRBD2
cdr3_aa: CASSPSGGPDTQYF
cdr3_nt: TGTGCCAGCAGCCCAAGCGGGGGCCCAGATACGCAGTATTTT

v_call: TRBV27
j_call: TRBJ2-3
clone_size: .
d_call: .
cdr3_aa: CASSLWLGGASSTDTQYF
cdr3_nt: TGTGCCAGCAGTTTATGGTTAGGGGGGGCTTCCAGCACAGATACGCAGTATTTT